This TCR beta chain was captured in a study of CDR3 diversity in severe acne. The CDR3 sequence is 13 residues long. The V gene's germline CDR1 is MGHDK and CDR2 SYGVNS. Trimming stripped 4 bases from V and 4 bases from J, with 10 bases between. TCRdb fed the PCR reads into MiXCR, producing one record per CDR3 protein. The table shows more than 70,000 distinct CDR3 sequences, with 45% to 50% occurring only once. The sequence derives from a male donor in good health, serving as a control. Input material: blood. The chain carries TRBV25-1 and TRBJ1-2, with TRBD1 as a possible D gene (5 bases). The CDR3 bases are TGTGCCAGCAGTGCGCTAGACAGCTATGGCTACACCTTC. It codes for CASSALDSYGYTF.